The 9 T cell receptor beta chains reported below all come from one sample, sequenced in a study of blood T cell repertoires in COVID-19. The assay was immunoSEQ multiplex PCR, and TCRdb's table has in-frame clones only and misses some. The sample lists about 530,000 clones, roughly nine tenths occurring once. Material: peripheral blood. The source of these receptors is a woman aged 45-59 years with COVID-19, enrolled during active disease.

The chain combines TRBV6-5 with TRBJ2-2; 9 positions match TRBD1. Trimming at V came to 6 bases and at J to 3 bases, leaving 5 bases not matched to a gene. The V gene's germline CDR1 is MNHEY and CDR2 SVGAGI. The length of the CDR3 is 15 residues. DNA of the CDR3: TGTGCCAGCAGCTGGGACAGGGCGGACACCGGGGAGCTGTTTTTT. Protein: CASSWDRADTGELFF.

The V call is TRBV4-2, the J call TRBJ2-4; tentative D call: TRBD2 (6 bases). Between the trimmed V and J ends, which lost 0 bases and 6 bases, there was a span of 12 bases. Per the germline V gene, CDR1 is LGHNA and CDR2 is YNFKEQ. This CDR3 has 15 amino acids. The CDR3 loop reads CASSQDGQGLNIQYF. The CDR3 DNA reads TGTGCCAGCAGCCAAGATGGGCAGGGACTAAACATTCAGTACTTC.

This sequence joins TRBV6-5 and TRBJ2-3; 10 bases are shared with TRBD2. J lost 5 bases, V lost 4 bases, and 3 bases had no gene match. This CDR3 comprises 14 residues. Germline V CDR1 and CDR2: MNHEY, SVGAGI. The CDR3 bases are TGTGCCAGCAGTTCCGGGACTAGCGTAGATACGCAGTATTTT. Translating gives CASSSGTSVDTQYF.

The chain couples TRBV9 to TRBJ1-4; 9 bases align to TRBD1. J was trimmed by 10 bases and V by 2 bases; bases with no gene match: 9. This CDR3 spans 15 amino acids. Germline CDR1 is SGDLS and CDR2 is YYNGEE. In nucleotides, the CDR3 is TGTGCCAGCAGCGTTGTGCCGGGACAGGGTGGAAAACTGTTTTTT. Its translation: CASSVVPGQGGKLFF.

This clone appeared a single time. The chain employs TRBV5-4 and TRBJ2-3, with D possibly TRBD2 on 5 matching bases. The V gene's germline CDR1 is SGHNT and CDR2 YYREEE (reference sequence). V lost 1 base and J 8 bases, leaving 17 bases between the germline ends. CDR3 length: 15 residues. CDR3 coding DNA: TGTGCCAGCAGCTTGAGGGAGCTCGGTCCGGGTACGCAGTATTTT. Translating gives CASSLRELGPGTQYF.

This chain joins TRBV21-1 and TRBJ2-1; the D segment call TRBD1 is taken from the table without a DNA check. TRBV21-1 has pseudogene status. The CDR3 is 15 residues long. The CDR3 loop reads CASSGCRGPLNEQFF. CDR3 coding DNA: TGTGCCAGCAGCGGGTGCAGGGGGCCGCTGAATGAGCAGTTCTTC.

The chain links TRBV28 to TRBJ2-7; a possible D gene is TRBD1 (6 bases). Germline CDR1 reads MDHEN; CDR2 reads SYDVKM. V lost 6 bases to trimming and J lost 1 base, with 16 bases between them. The CDR3 contains 15 residues. The CDR3 region is CASSLRQVLSYEQYF. The CDR3 nucleotides read TGTGCCAGCAGCCTAAGACAGGTTCTTTCCTACGAGCAGTACTTC.

This chain joins TRBV5-1 and TRBJ1-1; TRBD1 aligns across 9 bases. The CDR3 covers 16 residues. Trimming took 3 bases from V and 4 from J; bases not matched to a gene: 10. Germline V gene sequence: CDR1 SGHRS, CDR2 YFSETQ. CDR3 coding DNA: TGCGCCAGCAGCTCGGCGTCGACAGGGGGTAGCACTGAAGCTTTCTTT. It codes for CASSSASTGGSTEAFF.

The rearrangement joins TRBV18 to TRBJ2-2; D not resolved. The CDR3 covers 12 residues. Trimming took off 6 bases at V and 5 bases at J, with 7 bases between the two ends. CDR1 is KGHSH and CDR2 is LQKENI in the germline V gene. The CDR3 coding sequence is TGTGCCAGCTCCCTCGGGACCGGGGAGCTGTTTTTT. This codes for CASSLGTGELFF.